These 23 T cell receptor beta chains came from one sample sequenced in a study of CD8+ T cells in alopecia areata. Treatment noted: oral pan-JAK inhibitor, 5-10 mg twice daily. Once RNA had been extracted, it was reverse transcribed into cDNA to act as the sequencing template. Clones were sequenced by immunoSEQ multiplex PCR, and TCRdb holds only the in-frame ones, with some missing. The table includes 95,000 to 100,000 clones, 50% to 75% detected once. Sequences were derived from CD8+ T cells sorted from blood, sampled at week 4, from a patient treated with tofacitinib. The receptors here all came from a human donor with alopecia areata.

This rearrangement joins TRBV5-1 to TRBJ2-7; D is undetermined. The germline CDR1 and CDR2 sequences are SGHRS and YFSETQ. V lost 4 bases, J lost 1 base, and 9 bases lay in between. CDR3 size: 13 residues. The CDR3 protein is CASSQDGSYEQYF. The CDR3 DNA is TGCGCCAGCAGCCAAGACGGTTCCTACGAGCAGTACTTC.

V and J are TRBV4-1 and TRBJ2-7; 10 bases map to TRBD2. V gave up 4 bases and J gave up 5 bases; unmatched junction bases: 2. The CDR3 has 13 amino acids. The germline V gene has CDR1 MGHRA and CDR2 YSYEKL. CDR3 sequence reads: CASSPGLAHEQYF. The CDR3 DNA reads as TGCGCCAGCAGCCCGGGACTAGCGCACGAGCAGTACTTC.

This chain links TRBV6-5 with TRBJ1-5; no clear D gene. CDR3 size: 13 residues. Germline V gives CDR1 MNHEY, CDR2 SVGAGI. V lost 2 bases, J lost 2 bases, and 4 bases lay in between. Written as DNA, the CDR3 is TGTGCCAGCAGTTACGGAGGCAATCAGCCCCAGCATTTT. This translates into CASSYGGNQPQHF.

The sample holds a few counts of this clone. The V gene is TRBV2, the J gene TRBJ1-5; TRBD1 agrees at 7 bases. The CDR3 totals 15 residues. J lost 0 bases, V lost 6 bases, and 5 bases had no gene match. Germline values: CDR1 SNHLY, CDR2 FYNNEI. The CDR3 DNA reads TGTGCCAGCAGCGGGACAGATTATAGCAATCAGCCCCAGCATTTT. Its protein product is CASSGTDYSNQPQHF.

CDR3 protein: CASSDSEANGYTF. CDR3 DNA sequence: TGTGCCAGCAGTGACAGCGAGGCGAATGGCTACACCTTC. The rearrangement joins TRBV2 to TRBJ1-2, with unresolved D. Looked up from germline, CDR1 is SNHLY and CDR2 is FYNNEI. The CDR3 spans 13 residues. V shed 3 bases and J shed 6 bases, with 11 bases lying between them.

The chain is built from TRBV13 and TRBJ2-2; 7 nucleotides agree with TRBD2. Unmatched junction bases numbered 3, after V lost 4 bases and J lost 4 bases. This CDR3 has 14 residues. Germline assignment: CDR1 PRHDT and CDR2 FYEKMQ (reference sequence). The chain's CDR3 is CASSYERGTGELFF. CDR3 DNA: TGTGCCAGCAGCTACGAGCGGGGCACCGGGGAGCTGTTTTTT.

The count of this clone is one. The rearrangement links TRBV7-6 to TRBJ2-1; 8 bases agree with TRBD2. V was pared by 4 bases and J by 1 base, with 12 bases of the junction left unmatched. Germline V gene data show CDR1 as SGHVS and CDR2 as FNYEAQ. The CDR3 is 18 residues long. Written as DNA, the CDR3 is TGTGCCAGCAGCTCTGAGACCGGGACTAGTTTATCCTACAATGAGCAGTTCTTC. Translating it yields CASSSETGTSLSYNEQFF.

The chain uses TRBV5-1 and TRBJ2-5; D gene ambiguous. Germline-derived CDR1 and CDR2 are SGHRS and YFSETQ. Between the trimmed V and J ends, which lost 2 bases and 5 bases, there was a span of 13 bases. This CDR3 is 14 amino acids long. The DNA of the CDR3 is TGCGCCAGCAGCTTCCTCGGCACATCGGAGACCCAGTACTTC. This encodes CASSFLGTSETQYF.

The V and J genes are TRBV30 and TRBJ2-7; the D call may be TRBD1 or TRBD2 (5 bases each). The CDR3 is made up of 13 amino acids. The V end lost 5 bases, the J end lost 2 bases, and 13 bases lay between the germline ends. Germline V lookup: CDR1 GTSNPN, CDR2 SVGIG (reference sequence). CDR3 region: CAWALGATYEQYF. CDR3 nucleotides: TGTGCCTGGGCACTCGGGGCTACCTACGAGCAGTACTTC.

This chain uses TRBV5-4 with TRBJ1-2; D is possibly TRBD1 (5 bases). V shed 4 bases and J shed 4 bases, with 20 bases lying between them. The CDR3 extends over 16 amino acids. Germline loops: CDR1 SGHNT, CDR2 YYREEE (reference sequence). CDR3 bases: TGTGCCAGCAGCGAACCCACCGGGACGGATGTCTATGGCTACACCTTC. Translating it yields CASSEPTGTDVYGYTF.

For the CDR3, the DNA is TGCGCCAGCAGCCAACGAGCGGGCCCCGAAACCCAGTACTTC. The encoded protein is CASSQRAGPETQYF. The genes are TRBV4-1 and TRBJ2-5; D may be TRBD2 (6 bases). The CDR3 spans 14 residues. V was shortened by 2 bases and J by 8 bases, with 15 bases between the two germline ends. Germline values: CDR1 MGHRA, CDR2 YSYEKL.

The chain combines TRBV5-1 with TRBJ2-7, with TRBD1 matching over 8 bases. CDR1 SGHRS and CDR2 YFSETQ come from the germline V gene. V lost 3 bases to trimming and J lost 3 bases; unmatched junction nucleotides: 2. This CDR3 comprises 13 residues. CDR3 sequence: CASSYGQGYEQYF. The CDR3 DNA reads TGCGCCAGCAGCTACGGACAGGGCTACGAGCAGTACTTC.

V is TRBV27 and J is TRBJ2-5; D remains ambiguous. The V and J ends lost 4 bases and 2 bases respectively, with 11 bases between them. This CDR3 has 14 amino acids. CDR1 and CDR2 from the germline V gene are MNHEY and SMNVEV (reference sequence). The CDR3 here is CASSSLATQETQYF. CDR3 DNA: TGTGCCAGCAGTTCCTTAGCCACGCAAGAGACCCAGTACTTC.

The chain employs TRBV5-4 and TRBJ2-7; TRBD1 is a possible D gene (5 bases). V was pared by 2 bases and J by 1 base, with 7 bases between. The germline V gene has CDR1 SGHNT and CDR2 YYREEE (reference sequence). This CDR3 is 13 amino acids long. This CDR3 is CASSFRGSYEQYF. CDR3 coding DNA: TGTGCCAGCAGCTTTAGGGGTTCCTACGAGCAGTACTTC.

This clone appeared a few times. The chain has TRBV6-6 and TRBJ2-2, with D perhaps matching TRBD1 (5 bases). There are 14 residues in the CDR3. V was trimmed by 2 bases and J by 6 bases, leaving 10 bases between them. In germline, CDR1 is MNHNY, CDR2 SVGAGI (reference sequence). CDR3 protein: CASSYPGAPGELFF. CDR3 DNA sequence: TGTGCCAGCAGTTACCCTGGGGCTCCCGGGGAGCTGTTTTTT.

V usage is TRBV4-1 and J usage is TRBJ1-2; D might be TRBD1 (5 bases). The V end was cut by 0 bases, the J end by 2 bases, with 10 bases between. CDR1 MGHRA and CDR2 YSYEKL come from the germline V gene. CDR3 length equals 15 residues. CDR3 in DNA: TGCGCCAGCAGCCAAGAAGGGGCAGGGAACTATGGCTACACCTTC. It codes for CASSQEGAGNYGYTF.

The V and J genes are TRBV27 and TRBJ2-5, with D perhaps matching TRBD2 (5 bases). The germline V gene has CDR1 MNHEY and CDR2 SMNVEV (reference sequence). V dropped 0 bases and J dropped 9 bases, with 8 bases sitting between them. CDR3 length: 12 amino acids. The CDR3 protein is CASSLSTGAQYF. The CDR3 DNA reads TGTGCCAGCAGTTTATCAACCGGGGCCCAGTACTTC.

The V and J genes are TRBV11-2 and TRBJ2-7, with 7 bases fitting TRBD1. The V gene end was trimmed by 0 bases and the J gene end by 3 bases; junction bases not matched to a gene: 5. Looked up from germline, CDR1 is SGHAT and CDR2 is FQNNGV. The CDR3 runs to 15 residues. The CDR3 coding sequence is TGTGCCAGCAGCTTAGATCCGAGACAGGGCTACGAGCAGTACTTC. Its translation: CASSLDPRQGYEQYF.

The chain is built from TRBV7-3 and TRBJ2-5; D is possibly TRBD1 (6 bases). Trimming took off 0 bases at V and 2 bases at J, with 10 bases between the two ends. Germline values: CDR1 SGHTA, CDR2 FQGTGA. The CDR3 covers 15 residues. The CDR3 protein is CASSLTGGYQETQYF. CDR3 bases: TGTGCCAGCAGCTTAACAGGGGGATATCAAGAGACCCAGTACTTC.

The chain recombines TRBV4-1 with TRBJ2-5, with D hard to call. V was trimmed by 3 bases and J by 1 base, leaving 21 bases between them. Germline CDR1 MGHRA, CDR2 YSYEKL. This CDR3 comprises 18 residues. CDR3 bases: TGCGCCAGCAGCCACTCAGCCACCGGTTCAATTAGCCAAGAGACCCAGTACTTC. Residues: CASSHSATGSISQETQYF.

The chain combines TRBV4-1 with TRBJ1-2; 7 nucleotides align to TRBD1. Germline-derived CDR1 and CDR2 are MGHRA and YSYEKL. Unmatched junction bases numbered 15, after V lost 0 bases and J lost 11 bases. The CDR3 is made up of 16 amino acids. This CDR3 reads CASSQDQGEGGKPYTF. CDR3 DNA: TGCGCCAGCAGCCAAGATCAGGGAGAAGGGGGCAAGCCGTACACCTTC.

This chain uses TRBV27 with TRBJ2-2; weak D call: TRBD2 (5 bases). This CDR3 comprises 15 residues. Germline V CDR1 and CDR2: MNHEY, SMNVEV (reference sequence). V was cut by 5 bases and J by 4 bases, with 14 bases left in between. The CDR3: CASSPRRGSTGELFF. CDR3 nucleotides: TGTGCCAGCAGTCCACGAAGAGGGAGCACCGGGGAGCTGTTTTTT.

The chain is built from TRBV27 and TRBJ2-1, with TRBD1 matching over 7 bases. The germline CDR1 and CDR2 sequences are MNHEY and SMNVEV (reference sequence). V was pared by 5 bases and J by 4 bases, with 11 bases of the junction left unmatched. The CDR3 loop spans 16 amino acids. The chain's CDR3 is CASSPNVGTVYNEQFF. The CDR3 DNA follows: TGTGCCAGCAGTCCCAACGTTGGGACAGTGTACAATGAGCAGTTCTTC.